These 25 T cell receptor beta chains came from one sample sequenced in a study of blood T cell repertoires in COVID-19. The method was immunoSEQ multiplex PCR; TCRdb's version includes in-frame clones alone and lacks a portion of them. The data contain about 59,000 clones, around 80% of them singletons. Source material: peripheral blood. Receptors originate from a man between 60 and 75 years old with acute or convalescent COVID-19.

The V and J genes are TRBV5-4 and TRBJ2-7; the D gene is possibly TRBD1 (6 bases). The CDR3 is 13 residues long. The germline CDR1 and CDR2 sequences are SGHNT and YYREEE (reference sequence). The V gene lost 4 bases and the J gene lost 2 bases, with 10 bases spanning the gap. This CDR3 reads CASSMGTTYEQYF. In DNA, the CDR3 is TGTGCCAGCAGCATGGGGACAACCTACGAGCAGTACTTC.

This clone was picked up one time. The gene calls are TRBV29-1 and TRBJ1-1; 9 nucleotides line up with TRBD1. V lost 7 bases and J lost 7; bases outside the gene matches: 10. The CDR3 is made up of 13 amino acids. The germline V gene encodes CDR1 SQVTM and CDR2 ANQGSEA. The CDR3: CSGTDRGAGEAFF. The CDR3 DNA is TGCAGCGGGACGGACAGGGGTGCCGGTGAAGCTTTCTTT.

The chain has TRBV19 and TRBJ2-1, with D hard to call. The V gene's germline CDR1 is LNHDA and CDR2 SQIVND (reference sequence). The CDR3 spans 14 residues. V dropped 4 bases and J dropped 9 bases, with 16 bases sitting between them. The CDR3 sequence: CASSTRRGPPEQFF. The CDR3 DNA reads as TGTGCCAGTAGTACCCGAAGAGGTCCTCCTGAGCAGTTCTTC.

The chain is built from TRBV3-1 (or the pseudogene TRBV3-2) and TRBJ1-3, with D perhaps TRBD1 (5 bases). The germline CDR1 and CDR2 sequences are LGHDT and YNNKEL (reference sequence). CDR3 size: 14 residues. V dropped 3 bases and J dropped 2 bases, with 8 bases sitting between them. The CDR3 coding sequence is TGTGCCAGCAGCCAGGCGGGACCTGGAAACACCATATATTTT. It codes for CASSQAGPGNTIYF.

The gene calls are TRBV11-1 and TRBJ2-1; TRBD1 aligns across 9 bases. Germline assignment: CDR1 SGHAT and CDR2 FQDESV (reference sequence). The CDR3 sequence is 16 residues long. J gave up 3 bases and V 1 base, and 4 bases lay outside the gene matches. The DNA for the CDR3 is TGTGCCAGCAGCTTAGAGGGGGACAGGGTCTACAATGAGCAGTTCTTC. Protein sequence: CASSLEGDRVYNEQFF. The full variable domain, rest sourced from reference TRBV11-1 and TRBJ2-1, is EAEVAQSPRYKITEKSQAVAFWCDPISGHATLYWYRQILGQGPELLVQFQDESVVDDSQLPKDRFSAERLKGVDSTLKIQPAELGDSAMYLCASSLEGDRVYNEQFFGPGTRLTVL.

The V call is TRBV25-1, the J call TRBJ1-2; D gene uncertain. Germline V gene sequence: CDR1 MGHDK, CDR2 SYGVNS. Between the trimmed V and J ends, which lost 3 bases and 6 bases, there was a span of 11 bases. CDR3 length: 13 residues. The CDR3 nucleotides read TGTGCCAGCAGTGACCGCCAGCGAAATGGCTACACCTTC. Residues: CASSDRQRNGYTF.

This sequence joins TRBV19 and TRBJ1-5; a weak D match, TRBD1 (6 bases). The CDR3 totals 13 residues. Germline V gene data show CDR1 as LNHDA and CDR2 as SQIVND (reference sequence). V shed 7 bases and J shed 4 bases, with 11 bases lying between them. The chain's CDR3 is CASTRGFNQPQHF. In DNA, the CDR3 is TGTGCCAGTACGAGGGGGTTTAATCAGCCCCAGCATTTT.

CDR3 DNA: TGCAGCGTTGAAGATTCAGGGGACGGCTACACCTTC. As protein: CSVEDSGDGYTF. The gene calls are TRBV29-1 and TRBJ1-2, with D perhaps TRBD1 (6 bases). Trimming removed 0 bases at V and 8 bases at J, with 10 bases between. CDR1 SQVTM and CDR2 ANQGSEA come from the germline V gene. The CDR3 is 12 residues long.

This clone occurred a few times. The chain employs TRBV28 and TRBJ2-3, with 15 bases lining up with TRBD2. The junction had 14 bases not matched to a gene; V was cut back by 4 bases and J by 9 bases. Looked up from germline, CDR1 is MDHEN and CDR2 is SYDVKM. The CDR3 loop spans 18 amino acids. In DNA, the CDR3 is TGTGCCAGCAGTTGGGGACTAGCGGGAGGTTGGCGTAGACCGACGCAGTATTTT. This codes for CASSWGLAGGWRRPTQYF.

The chain uses TRBV19 and TRBJ1-6; D unresolved. Trimming took 9 bases from V and 11 from J, leaving 23 bases between them. The CDR3 has 15 residues. Germline CDR1 reads LNHDA; CDR2 reads SQIVND (reference sequence). The CDR3 is CASAPDPAALTPLHF. The DNA of the CDR3 is TGTGCCAGCGCCCCAGATCCGGCGGCCCTTACACCCCTCCACTTT.

The chain combines TRBV28 with TRBJ2-7, with 13 bases fitting TRBD2. The ends lost 8 bases at V and 3 bases at J; junction bases unmatched: 7. The CDR3 totals 15 residues. Per germline, CDR1 MDHEN and CDR2 SYDVKM. The CDR3 sequence: CASSPTSGGFYEQYF. The CDR3 DNA follows: TGTGCCAGCTCTCCGACTAGCGGGGGGTTCTACGAGCAGTACTTC.

The V gene is TRBV2, the J gene TRBJ2-7, with 9 nucleotides matching TRBD1. This CDR3 is built from 14 residues. Germline V lookup: CDR1 SNHLY, CDR2 FYNNEI. Trimming took 10 bases from V and 4 from J; bases not matched to a gene: 11. This CDR3 is CATPSGGQGYEQYF. As DNA, the CDR3 is TGTGCCACCCCCTCGGGGGGACAGGGTTACGAGCAGTACTTC.

This sequence joins TRBV7-9 and TRBJ1-1; 10 bases are a match to TRBD1. V was pared by 8 bases and J by 3 bases, with 3 bases of the junction left unmatched. The germline V gene has CDR1 SEHNR and CDR2 FQNEAQ (reference sequence). The CDR3 covers 13 residues. The CDR3 region is CASDRGQDTEAFF. CDR3 coding DNA: TGTGCCAGCGACAGGGGGCAGGACACTGAAGCTTTCTTT. Together with reference TRBV7-9 and TRBJ1-1, the CDR3 gives the full variable domain: DTGVSQNPRHKITKRGQNVTFRCDPISEHNRLYWYRQTLGQGPEFLTYFQNEAQLEKSRLLSDRFSAERPKGSFSTLEIQRTEQGDSAMYLCASDRGQDTEAFFGQGTRLTVV.

A few counts support this clone. CDR3 sequence: CAGKMMTAGNTEAFF. The CDR3 coding sequence is TGTGCCGGTAAAATGATGACAGCAGGGAACACTGAAGCTTTCTTT. The chain employs TRBV28 and TRBJ1-1, with D possibly matching TRBD1 (5 bases). The CDR3 runs to 15 residues. The germline gives CDR1 MDHEN, CDR2 SYDVKM. V shed 11 bases and J shed 1 base, with 20 bases lying between them.

The CDR3: CATASLSSGANVLTF. CDR3 coding DNA: TGTGCCACCGCGAGCCTTTCATCTGGGGCCAACGTCCTGACTTTC. The V gene is TRBV5-5, the J gene TRBJ2-6; D unresolved. Trimming stripped 9 bases from V and 1 base from J, with 14 bases between. This CDR3 has 15 residues. Germline V gene sequence: CDR1 SGHKS, CDR2 YYEKEE (reference sequence). Looking up the rest from reference TRBV5-5 and TRBJ2-6 gives the full variable domain: DAGVTQSPTHLIKTRGQQVTLRCSPISGHKSVSWYQQVLGQGPQFIFQYYEKEERGRGNFPDRFSARQFPNYSSELNVNALLLGDSALYLCATASLSSGANVLTFGAGSRLTVL.

This chain uses TRBV18 with TRBJ2-7; D may be TRBD1 (5 bases). V was cut by 1 base and J by 0 bases, with 16 bases left in between. This CDR3 contains 17 residues. The germline V gene encodes CDR1 KGHSH and CDR2 LQKENI. As DNA, the CDR3 is TGTGCCAGCTCACCACTTAAGTTAGGACACCTCTCCTACGAGCAGTACTTC. The encoded protein is CASSPLKLGHLSYEQYF. Combining the CDR3 with reference TRBV18 and TRBJ2-7 gives the whole variable domain NAGVMQNPRHLVRRRGQEARLRCSPMKGHSHVYWYRQLPEEGLKFMVYLQKENIIDESGMPKERFSAEFPKEGPSILRIQQVVRGDSAAYFCASSPLKLGHLSYEQYFGPGTRLTVT.

J is TRBJ1-1 and V is TRBV6-5, with D uncertain. Germline V gene data show CDR1 as MNHEY and CDR2 as SVGAGI. This CDR3 has 13 amino acids. The V end was cut by 10 bases, the J end by 1 base, with 13 bases between. The CDR3 loop reads CATVGLGNTEAFF. CDR3 DNA sequence: TGTGCCACGGTTGGACTGGGGAACACTGAAGCTTTCTTT.

This clone came up a few times. The chain uses TRBV27 and TRBJ2-7, with D possibly being TRBD2 (5 bases). Germline CDR1 reads MNHEY; CDR2 reads SMNVEV (reference sequence). This CDR3 contains 13 residues. Trimming took off 6 bases at V and 2 bases at J, with 11 bases between the two ends. CDR3 sequence reads: CASRTDFAYEQYF. Here the CDR3 DNA reads TGTGCCAGCAGAACGGACTTTGCCTACGAGCAGTACTTC.

V gene TRBV6-5 combines with J gene TRBJ1-2, with D possibly matching TRBD1 (6 bases). V was cut by 11 bases and J by 4 bases, with 17 bases left in between. The CDR3 consists of 13 residues. Germline V gene sequence: CDR1 MNHEY, CDR2 SVGAGI. In nucleotides, the CDR3 is TGTGCCGTGAACCCAGGGGTTGGCTATGGCTACACCTTC. The encoded protein is CAVNPGVGYGYTF.

The J gene is TRBJ1-4, the V gene TRBV18; TRBD1 might be the D (5 bases). Germline V lookup: CDR1 KGHSH, CDR2 LQKENI. V was trimmed by 2 bases and J by 4 bases, leaving 5 bases between them. The CDR3 extends over 13 amino acids. CDR3 sequence reads: CASSPDSNEKLFF. The DNA for the CDR3 is TGTGCCAGCTCACCAGACAGTAATGAAAAACTGTTTTTT.

This clone came up once. The V gene is TRBV3-1 (or the pseudogene TRBV3-2), the J gene TRBJ1-1; TRBD1 matches 10 bases. V lost 4 bases to trimming and J lost 5 bases; unmatched junction nucleotides: 13. Germline assignment: CDR1 LGHDT and CDR2 YNNKEL (reference sequence). The CDR3 is made up of 17 amino acids. The CDR3 protein is CASSPGTGVPAGTEAFF. In DNA form, the CDR3 reads TGTGCCAGCAGCCCAGGGACAGGGGTTCCCGCGGGGACTGAAGCTTTCTTT.

The chain recombines TRBV5-1 with TRBJ1-2, with TRBD1 matching over 10 bases. Germline V CDR1 and CDR2: SGHRS, YFSETQ. The CDR3 extends over 17 amino acids. V lost 0 bases and J lost 8; bases outside the gene matches: 13. This chain's CDR3 is CASSLVGTGAISEGYTF. CDR3 bases: TGCGCCAGCAGCTTGGTTGGGACAGGGGCCATATCGGAAGGCTACACCTTC.

V is TRBV7-2 and J is TRBJ2-1; D remains ambiguous. This CDR3 has 11 amino acids. With 0 bases removed from V and 11 bases from J, the gap between germline ends came to 5 bases. Germline V gene lookup returns CDR1 SGHTA and CDR2 FQGNSA. The chain's CDR3 is CASSLAEKQFF. As DNA, the CDR3 is TGTGCCAGCAGCTTAGCGGAGAAGCAGTTCTTC.

The V and J genes are TRBV28 and TRBJ1-2; tentative D call: TRBD1 (5 bases). This CDR3 has 13 amino acids. Germline V gene sequence: CDR1 MDHEN, CDR2 SYDVKM. The V end lost 7 bases, the J end lost 8 bases, and 17 bases lay between the germline ends. As DNA, the CDR3 is TGTGCCAGCACGGTAAAGGGGCTTATCGGCTACACCTTC. Protein product: CASTVKGLIGYTF.

V and J are TRBV19 and TRBJ1-5; TRBD1 matches 8 bases. The CDR3 extends over 14 amino acids. The J segment lost 6 bases and the V segment lost 5 bases, leaving 6 bases of the junction unmatched. CDR1 LNHDA and CDR2 SQIVND come from the germline V gene (reference sequence). The CDR3 nucleotides are TGTGCCAGTAGTCTCAGGGGGCGAGCTCAGCCCCAGCATTTT. Translation: CASSLRGRAQPQHF.